These 12 T cell receptor beta chains were sequenced from one sample in a study of T cell repertoires in cytomegalovirus infection. MiXCR, run by TCRdb on the reads, gives a single entry per CDR3 protein. Of approximately 100,000 distinct CDR3 sequences in the sample, about 40% are singletons; the top ten hold about 74%. These receptors have no known antigen. This material consisted of CD8+ T cells from cultured PBMCs, taken from culture after CMV antigen stimulation. Receptors originate from a human donor in good health (CMV status not recorded). Some clones in this sample may be carry-over from other donors' samples.

This clonotype was observed at least ten times. The chain has TRBV7-6 and TRBJ2-2; D might be TRBD1 (5 bases). This CDR3 contains 16 residues. V dropped 0 bases and J dropped 4 bases, with 12 bases sitting between them. CDR1 and CDR2 (germline): SGHVS, FNYEAQ. The CDR3, as DNA: TGTGCCAGCAGCTTAGCTCGTCAGGGAAGCACCGGGGAGCTGTTTTTT. It yields the protein CASSLARQGSTGELFF.

As for this clonotype: A read error is possible here, since a much larger clone lies one base away. V is TRBV6-5 and J is TRBJ2-3; D remains ambiguous. CDR3 length: 12 residues. Trimming cost V 5 bases and J 3 bases, with 6 bases left between them. CDR1 is MNHEY, CDR2 SVGAGI, per germline. The CDR3 reads CASSDWTDTQYF. The DNA for the CDR3 is TGTGCCAGCAGTGATTGGACAGATACGCAGTATTTT.

V gene TRBV19 combines with J gene TRBJ1-5; D might be TRBD1 (6 bases). The CDR3 length is 13 residues. The V end was cut by 10 bases, the J end by 2 bases, with 12 bases between. Per the germline V gene, CDR1 is LNHDA and CDR2 is SQIVND (reference sequence). The DNA for the CDR3 is TGTGCCACCCTCGGGGGCGGCAATCAGCCCCAGCATTTT. Protein product: CATLGGGNQPQHF.

This clonotype turned up a few times. CDR3 region: CATSDIGNREQFF. The CDR3 DNA reads as TGTGCCACCAGTGATATTGGCAACCGAGAGCAGTTCTTC. V gene TRBV24-1 combines with J gene TRBJ2-1, with D uncertain. CDR1 KGHDR and CDR2 SFDVKD come from the germline V gene. Deletions cut 3 bases from V and 10 bases from J, with 12 bases between. This CDR3 has 13 amino acids.

Regarding this clonotype: Being one base from a much bigger clone, this may be a read error. This chain uses TRBV4-1 with TRBJ1-5; D unresolved. V dropped 1 base and J dropped 5 bases, with 9 bases sitting between them. Germline CDR1 MGHRA, CDR2 YSYEKL. The CDR3 runs 14 residues. The CDR3 DNA reads as TGCGCCAGCAGCCAAGTGGCGAGAGATCAGCCCCAGCATTTT. This sequence encodes CASSQVARDQPQHF.

In this sample, this clonotype turned up a few times. The chain is built from TRBV12-3 or TRBV12-4 and TRBJ2-5; the match to TRBD2 covers 13 bases. The CDR3 is 17 residues long. The ends lost 3 bases at V and 2 bases at J; junction bases unmatched: 6. Here the CDR3 reads CASSFGLAGVHQETQYF. CDR3 DNA sequence: TGTGCCAGCAGTTTCGGACTAGCGGGGGTCCATCAAGAGACCCAGTACTTC.

The V gene is TRBV27, the J gene TRBJ2-7, with unresolved D. This CDR3 region has 14 residues. The V and J ends lost 2 bases and 3 bases respectively, with 11 bases between them. The germline V gene encodes CDR1 MNHEY and CDR2 SMNVEV (reference sequence). The CDR3 spells CASSLTLTHYEQYF. The CDR3 DNA reads as TGTGCCAGCAGTTTAACACTTACCCACTACGAGCAGTACTTC.

This rearrangement joins TRBV10-3 to TRBJ2-7; no clear D gene. CDR1 is ENHRY, CDR2 SYGVKD, per germline. There are 16 residues in the CDR3. Trimming removed 4 bases at V and 1 base at J, with 17 bases between. DNA for the CDR3: TGTGCCATCAGTGCGGGTAAAACGGACGGGTCCTACGAGCAGTACTTC. Residues: CAISAGKTDGSYEQYF.

The chain has TRBV5-4 and TRBJ2-1; 9 nucleotides align to TRBD1. Germline V gene data show CDR1 as SGHNT and CDR2 as YYREEE (reference sequence). This CDR3 is built from 15 residues. V trimming: 0 bases; J trimming: 5 bases; junction bases outside the gene matches: 3. The CDR3 DNA reads TGTGCCAGCAGCTTGGAAGGGACAGGGAACAATGAGCAGTTCTTC. Translated: CASSLEGTGNNEQFF.

The V call is TRBV7-6, the J call TRBJ1-3; no clear D. The CDR3 consists of 15 residues. Germline V gives CDR1 SGHVS, CDR2 FNYEAQ. V was clipped by 0 bases and J by 1 base, with 7 bases between them. CDR3 sequence reads: CASSLAPGSGNTIYF. CDR3 DNA sequence: TGTGCCAGCAGCTTAGCGCCCGGATCTGGAAACACCATATATTTT.

This clonotype was detected once. This rearrangement joins TRBV15 to TRBJ1-2, with 11 nucleotides matching TRBD1. From germline, CDR1 is LNHNV and CDR2 YYDKDF (reference sequence). V dropped 2 bases and J dropped 2; count of bases not matched to a gene: 4. This CDR3 has 16 residues. The CDR3, as DNA: TGTGCCACCAGCAGATCAAGGACAGGGGGCAACTATGGCTACACCTTC. Amino acids: CATSRSRTGGNYGYTF.

This chain joins TRBV4-2 and TRBJ2-1, with 8 nucleotides matching TRBD2. Trimming took 3 bases from V and 7 from J; bases not matched to a gene: 2. This CDR3 has 13 residues. Germline V gives CDR1 LGHNA, CDR2 YNFKEQ. Written as DNA, the CDR3 is TGTGCCAGCAGCCATGCTAGCGGGAATGAGCAGTTCTTC. Translated, it gives CASSHASGNEQFF.